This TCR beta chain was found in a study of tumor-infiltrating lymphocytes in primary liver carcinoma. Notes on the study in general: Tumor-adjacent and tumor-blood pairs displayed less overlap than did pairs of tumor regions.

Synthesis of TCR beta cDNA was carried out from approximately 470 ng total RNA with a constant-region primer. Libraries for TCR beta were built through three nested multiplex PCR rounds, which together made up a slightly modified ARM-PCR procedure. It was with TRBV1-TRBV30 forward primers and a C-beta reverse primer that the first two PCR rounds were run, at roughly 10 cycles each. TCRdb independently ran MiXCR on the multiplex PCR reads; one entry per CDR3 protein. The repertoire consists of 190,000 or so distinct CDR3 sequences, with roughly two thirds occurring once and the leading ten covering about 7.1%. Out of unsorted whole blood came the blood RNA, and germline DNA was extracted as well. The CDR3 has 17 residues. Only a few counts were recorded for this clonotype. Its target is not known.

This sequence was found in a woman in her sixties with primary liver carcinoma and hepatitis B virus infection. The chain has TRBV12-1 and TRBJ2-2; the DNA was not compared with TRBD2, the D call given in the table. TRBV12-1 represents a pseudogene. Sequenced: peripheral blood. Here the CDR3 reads CASSFGGAGGGTGELFF. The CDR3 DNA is TGTGCCAGCAGCTTTGGCGGAGCGGGAGGTGGCACCGGGGAGCTGTTTTTT.